This paragraph reports one T cell receptor (beta chain). The antigen remains undetermined. Every bulk PBMC sample received the same 350 ng of DNA. Repertoires were generated with immunoSEQ multiplex PCR, while TCRdb's copy carries only in-frame clones and drops some. The repertoire holds about 28,000 clones, with over 80% as singletons. Noted time point: week 3, after first cycle of checkpoint inhibitor. Patients had no prior systemic cancer treatment, immunosuppressants or other active cancers. The sample belongs to a study of blood T cell dynamics during melanoma immunotherapy. Background on the study: First-line therapy was either pembrolizumab or nivolumab with ipilimumab for metastatic melanoma.

This CDR3 has 11 amino acids. Between the trimmed V and J ends, which lost 3 bases and 7 bases, there was a span of 3 bases. Germline V gene lookup returns CDR1 LNHDA and CDR2 SQIVND (reference sequence). Study-level points and caveats: Disease-control patients' PBMC repertoires became either more clonal or more diverse at W3.

This chain joins TRBV19 and TRBJ2-2; D uncertain. This clonotype originated in a human donor with melanoma. The sequencing used blood, collected from a patient treated with checkpoint blockade. This chain's CDR3 is CASSMVGELFF. For the CDR3, the DNA is TGTGCCAGTAGTATGGTCGGGGAGCTGTTTTTT. Looking up the rest from reference TRBV19 and TRBJ2-2 gives the full variable domain: DGGITQSPKYLFRKEGQNVTLSCEQNLNHDAMYWYRQDPGQGLRLIYYSQIVNDFQKGDIAEGYSVSREKKESFPLTVTSAQKNPTAFYLCASSMVGELFFGEGSRLTVL.